This T cell receptor beta chain was identified during a study of CD8+ T cells in alopecia areata. This CDR3 spans 14 amino acids. V was pared by 4 bases and J by 0 bases, with 10 bases between. Looked up from germline, CDR1 is SQVTM and CDR2 is ANQGSEA. Specimens obtained from alopecia areata patients comprised lesional scalp punch biopsies and peripheral blood. Investigators isolated RNA and reverse transcribed it into cDNA to act as the sequencing template. The protocol was immunoSEQ multiplex PCR, while the TCRdb copy is restricted to in-frame clones and leaves out a portion. The sample comprises around 12,000 clones, around 60% of which are singletons, and 20% to 25% rests with the top ten.

This receptor was identified in a human donor with alopecia areata. V usage is TRBV29-1 and J usage is TRBJ2-1; D may be TRBD2 (5 bases). The sample was skin. CDR3 nucleotides: TGCAGCGTTGTGGGGAGATCCTCCTACAATGAGCAGTTCTTC. It yields the protein CSVVGRSSYNEQFF.